The 4 T cell receptor beta chains in this list originate from one sample, sequenced in a study of T cells in tuberculosis. This sample's time point: new active TB diagnosis, blood taken before or within 7 days of starting treatment. The protocol was immunoSEQ multiplex PCR, while the TCRdb copy is restricted to in-frame clones and leaves out a portion. The sample has approximately 53,000 clones, around 96% seen once; the top ten hold more than 1.4%. This specimen consisted of PBMCs, obtained at tuberculosis diagnosis. These receptor sequences come from an adult with tuberculosis.

The chain uses TRBV6-5 and TRBJ1-2; D is ambiguous. With 6 bases removed from V and 2 bases from J, the gap between germline ends came to 10 bases. This CDR3 comprises 13 residues. Per germline, CDR1 MNHEY and CDR2 SVGAGI. In nucleotides, the CDR3 is TGTGCCAGCAGAGCGACCGGGAACTATGGCTACACCTTC. Translated: CASRATGNYGYTF.

The chain recombines TRBV4-2 with TRBJ2-2, with D possibly TRBD2 on 5 matching bases. The CDR3 totals 13 residues. Trimming cost V 6 bases and J 3 bases, with 8 bases left between them. CDR1 LGHNA and CDR2 YNFKEQ come from the germline V gene. CDR3 protein: CASRELDTGELFF. DNA of the CDR3: TGTGCCAGCAGGGAACTAGACACCGGGGAGCTGTTTTTT.

The sample holds one count of this clone. The chain has TRBV2 and TRBJ2-5; 14 bases map to TRBD2. From germline, CDR1 is SNHLY and CDR2 FYNNEI. V shed 6 bases and J 5 bases; nucleotides not matched to a gene: 2. The CDR3 has 14 residues. The CDR3 coding sequence is TGTGCCAGCAGCTGGACTAGCGGGAGGGAGACCCAGTACTTC. As protein: CASSWTSGRETQYF. The complete variable domain, with remaining parts taken from reference TRBV2 and TRBJ2-5, reads EPEVTQTPSHQVTQMGQEVILRCVPISNHLYFYWYRQILGQKVEFLVSFYNNEISEKSEIFDDQFSVERPDGSNFTLKIRSTKLEDSAMYFCASSWTSGRETQYFGPGTRLLVL.

This chain links TRBV10-2 with TRBJ2-1, with TRBD2 matching over 9 bases. Germline V gene data show CDR1 as WSHSY and CDR2 as SAAADI. The V gene end was trimmed by 5 bases and the J gene end by 0 bases; junction bases not matched to a gene: 5. The CDR3 spans 16 residues. The CDR3 DNA reads TGCGCCAGCAGTCTGACTAGCGGAATCTCCTACAATGAGCAGTTCTTC. It translates to CASSLTSGISYNEQFF.